This T cell receptor (beta chain) was recovered during a study of resident and recirculating memory T cells in vitiligo. Study-level information: Samples were epidermis from two lesional and two nonlesional sites, plus PBMCs.

Concerning this clone: Its cognate antigen is unknown.

The V end lost 1 base, the J end lost 4 bases, and 20 bases lay between the germline ends. Germline V gives CDR1 SGHVS, CDR2 FQNEAQ. This CDR3 is built from 18 residues. Study observations and caveats: No single dominant TCR clone appeared; lesion clonality varied. Different lesions suggested infiltration by different T cell clones.

TCRdb keeps only in-frame clones here, not all; method: immunoSEQ multiplex PCR. The sample lists more than 70,000 clones, about 91% occurring once. This TCR came from a male donor with vitiligo. The sample taken for sequencing was blood. The chain carries TRBV7-8 and TRBJ1-3; D is ambiguous. The CDR3 loop reads CASSLGSTYSIEGNTIYF. CDR3 nucleotide sequence: TGTGCCAGCAGCTTAGGGTCCACCTATTCAATAGAGGGAAACACCATATATTTT. Full variable domain (rest looked up from reference TRBV7-8 and TRBJ1-3): GAGVSQSPRYKVAKRGQDVALRCDPISGHVSLFWYQQALGQGPEFLTYFQNEAQLDKSGLPSDRFFAERPEGSVSTLKIQRTQQEDSAVYLCASSLGSTYSIEGNTIYFGEGSWLTVV.